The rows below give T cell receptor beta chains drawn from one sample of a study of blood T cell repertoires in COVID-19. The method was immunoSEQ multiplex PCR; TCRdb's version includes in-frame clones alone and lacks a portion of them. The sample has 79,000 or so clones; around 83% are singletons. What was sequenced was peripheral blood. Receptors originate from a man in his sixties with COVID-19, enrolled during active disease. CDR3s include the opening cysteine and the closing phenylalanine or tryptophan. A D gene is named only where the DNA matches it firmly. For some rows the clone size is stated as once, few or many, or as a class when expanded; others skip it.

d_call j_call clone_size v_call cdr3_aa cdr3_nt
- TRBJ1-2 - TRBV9 CASSPRGGFGYTF TGTGCCAGCAGCCCCCGCGGGGGCTTTGGCTACACCTTC
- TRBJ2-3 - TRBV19 CASSTPISGDTQYF TGTGCCAGTAGTACCCCTATATCGGGGGATACGCAGTATTTT
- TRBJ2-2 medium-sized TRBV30 CAWSVSRGTGELFF TGTGCCTGGAGTGTTAGCAGAGGAACCGGGGAGCTGTTTTTT
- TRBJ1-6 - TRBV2 CASSGGANSPLHF TGTGCCAGCAGTGGTGGGGCGAATTCACCCCTCCACTTT
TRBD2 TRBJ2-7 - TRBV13 CASSLVGTTYEQYF TGTGCCAGCAGCTTAGTCGGGACTACCTACGAGCAGTACTTC
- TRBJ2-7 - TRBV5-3 CARSCLEESRGLLSYEQYF TGTGCCAGAAGCTGCTTAGAGGAGTCTCGGGGTCTCTTGAGCTACGAGCAGTACTTC
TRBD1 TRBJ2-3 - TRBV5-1 CASVQQGAGDTQYF TGCGCCAGCGTACAACAGGGGGCGGGAGATACGCAGTATTTT
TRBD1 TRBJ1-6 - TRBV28 CASYRDRVSRLHF TGTGCCAGCTACCGGGACAGGGTTAGTCGCCTCCACTTT
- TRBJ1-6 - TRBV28 CASTARRASSPLHF TGTGCCAGCACCGCAAGGCGGGCGTCTTCACCCCTCCACTTT
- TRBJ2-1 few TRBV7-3 CASSLLGVAVYNEQFF TGTGCCAGCAGCTTACTTGGGGTAGCGGTATACAATGAGCAGTTCTTC
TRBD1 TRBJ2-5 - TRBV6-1 CASSDRGLPQETQYF TGTGCCAGCAGTGACAGGGGGCTGCCTCAAGAGACCCAGTACTTC
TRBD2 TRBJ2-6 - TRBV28 CASSLGGAGANVLTF TGTGCCAGCAGTTTGGGGGGGGCTGGGGCCAACGTCCTGACTTTC
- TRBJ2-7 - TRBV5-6 CASSLRAPTLYF TGTGCCAGCAGCTTACGAGCCCCGACTTTGTACTTC
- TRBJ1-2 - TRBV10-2 CASSEWDSYGYTF TGCGCCAGCAGTGAGTGGGACTCGTATGGCTACACCTTC
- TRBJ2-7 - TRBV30 CAWSLATYEQYF TGTGCCTGGAGTCTGGCCACCTACGAGCAGTACTTC
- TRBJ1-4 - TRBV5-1 CASSLWGGNEKLFF TGCGCCAGCAGCCTCTGGGGGGGCAACGAAAAACTGTTTTTT
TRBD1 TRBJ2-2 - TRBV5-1 CASSPAQGTFTGELFF TGCGCCAGCAGCCCCGCACAGGGGACGTTCACCGGGGAGCTGTTTTTT
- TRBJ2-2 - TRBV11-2 CASSLDWRELFF TGTGCCAGCAGCTTAGACTGGCGGGAGCTGTTTTTT
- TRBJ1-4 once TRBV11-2 CASSLDTGIGTNEKLFF TGTGCCAGCAGCTTAGATACGGGGATCGGAACTAATGAAAAACTGTTTTTT
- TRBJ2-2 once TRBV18 CASSPPRVNTGELFF TGTGCCAGCTCACCCCCCAGGGTCAACACCGGGGAGCTGTTTTTT
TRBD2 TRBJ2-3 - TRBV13 CASSTRLAGRTDTQYF TGTGCCAGCAGCACCCGACTAGCGGGGCGCACAGATACGCAGTATTTT
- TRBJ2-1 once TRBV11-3 CASSQQGALYNEQFF TGTGCCAGCAGCCAACAGGGAGCCCTTTACAATGAGCAGTTCTTC
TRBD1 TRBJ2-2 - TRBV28 CASSLGQGSGTGELFF TGTGCCAGCAGTCTAGGACAGGGGTCGGGAACCGGGGAGCTGTTTTTT
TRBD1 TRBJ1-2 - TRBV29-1 CSGGQGAGGYTF TGCAGCGGGGGACAGGGGGCGGGTGGCTACACCTTC
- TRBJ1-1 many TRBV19 CASSSHSTNTEAFF TGTGCCAGTAGTTCCCACAGTACGAACACTGAAGCTTTCTTT
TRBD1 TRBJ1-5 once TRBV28 CASSSGGQPQHF TGTGCCAGCAGTTCAGGGGGTCAGCCCCAGCATTTT
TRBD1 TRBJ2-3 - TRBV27 CASSYRGADTQYF TGTGCCAGCAGCTACAGGGGTGCAGATACGCAGTATTTT
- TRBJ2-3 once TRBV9 CASSVLSGDRTDTQYF TGTGCCAGCAGCGTACTAAGCGGAGACAGGACAGATACGCAGTATTTT
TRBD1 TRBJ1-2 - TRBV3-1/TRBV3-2 CASSHRDSTNYGYTF TGTGCCAGCAGCCACCGGGACAGTACTAACTATGGCTACACCTTC
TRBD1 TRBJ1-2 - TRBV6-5 CASSTDRGSNYGYTF TGTGCCAGCAGTACTGACAGGGGCAGTAACTATGGCTACACCTTC
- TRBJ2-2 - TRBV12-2 CASRLAFGELFF TGTGCAAGTCGCTTAGCCTTCGGGGAGCTGTTTTTT
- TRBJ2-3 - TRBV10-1 CASSEGYGGASTDTQYF TGCGCCAGCAGTGAAGGTTACGGGGGAGCTAGCACAGATACGCAGTATTTT
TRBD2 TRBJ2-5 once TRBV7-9 CASSGLAGGLGETQYF TGTGCCAGCAGCGGACTAGCGGGGGGACTCGGGGAGACCCAGTACTTC
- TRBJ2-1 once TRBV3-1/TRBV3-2 CASSQDTGSYNEQFF TGTGCCAGCAGCCAAGATACAGGCTCCTACAATGAGCAGTTCTTC
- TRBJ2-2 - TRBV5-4 CASSSRQANTGELFF TGTGCCAGCAGCAGTCGACAAGCGAACACCGGGGAGCTGTTTTTT
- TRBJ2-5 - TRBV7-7 CASSTGWGQGETQYF TGTGCCAGCAGCACCGGGTGGGGGCAGGGGGAGACCCAGTACTTC
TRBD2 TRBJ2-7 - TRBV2 CASRQAGGSHEQYF TGTGCCAGCCGTCAGGCGGGAGGGTCCCACGAGCAGTACTTC
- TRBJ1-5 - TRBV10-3 CAISDDRLRPQHF TGTGCCATCAGTGACGACAGATTACGGCCCCAGCATTTT
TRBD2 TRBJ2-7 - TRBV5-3 CARSLDSGRYEQYF TGTGCCAGAAGCTTGGATAGCGGGAGGTACGAGCAGTACTTC
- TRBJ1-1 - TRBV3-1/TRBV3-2 CASSSRGTEAFF TGTGCCAGCAGCTCTCGAGGAACTGAAGCTTTCTTT
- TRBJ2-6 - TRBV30 CAWSLRATGANVLTF TGTGCCTGGAGTCTCAGGGCCACTGGGGCCAACGTCCTGACTTTC
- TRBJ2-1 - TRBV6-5 CASSPNSVGEQFF TGTGCCAGCAGTCCCAATAGCGTTGGTGAGCAGTTCTTC
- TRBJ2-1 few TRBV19 CASMSVFNNEQFF TGTGCCAGTATGTCGGTTTTTAACAATGAGCAGTTCTTC
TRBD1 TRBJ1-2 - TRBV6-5 CASSYSGTGGSYGYTF TGTGCCAGCAGTTACTCCGGGACAGGAGGGTCCTATGGCTACACCTTC
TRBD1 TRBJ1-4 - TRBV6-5 CASTQGQTYEKLFF TGTGCCAGCACCCAGGGACAGACTTACGAAAAACTGTTTTTT
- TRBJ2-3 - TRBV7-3 CASSLNGGDTDTQYF TGTGCCAGCAGCTTAAATGGCGGGGACACAGATACGCAGTATTTT
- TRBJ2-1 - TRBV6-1 CASSEVHGPNEQFF TGTGCCAGCAGTGAAGTCCATGGGCCAAATGAGCAGTTCTTC
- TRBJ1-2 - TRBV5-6 CASSGLGETNYGYTF TGTGCCAGCAGCGGTCTCGGAGAGACCAACTATGGCTACACCTTC
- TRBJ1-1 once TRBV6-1 CASSEAAGGYRNTEAFF TGTGCCAGCAGTGAAGCAGCGGGGGGCTATAGGAACACTGAAGCTTTCTTT
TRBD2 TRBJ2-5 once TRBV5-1 CASSISGETQYF TGCGCCAGCAGCATTAGCGGGGAGACCCAGTACTTC
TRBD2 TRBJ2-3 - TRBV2 CADTGTSVDTQYF TGTGCCGACACCGGGACTAGCGTTGATACGCAGTATTTT
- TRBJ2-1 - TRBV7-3 CASSFGGQDEQFF TGTGCCAGCAGCTTCGGAGGGCAAGATGAGCAGTTCTTC
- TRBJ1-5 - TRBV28 CASSFEDNQHF TGTGCCAGCAGTTTTGAGGACAACCAGCATTTT
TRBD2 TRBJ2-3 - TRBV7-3 CASSSWTSGDTDTQYF TGTGCCAGCAGCTCTTGGACTAGCGGGGACACAGATACGCAGTATTTT
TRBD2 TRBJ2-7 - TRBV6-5 CASRTIAGAHYEQYF TGTGCCAGCAGAACGATAGCGGGAGCCCACTACGAGCAGTACTTC
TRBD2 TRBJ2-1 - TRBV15 CATSRRLDRTGGDEQFF TGTGCCACCAGCAGAAGACTAGACAGGACCGGGGGGGATGAGCAGTTCTTC
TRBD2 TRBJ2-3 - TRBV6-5 CARERDLADTQYF TGTGCCAGGGAGCGGGATTTGGCAGATACGCAGTATTTT
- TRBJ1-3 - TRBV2 CASRGQIGNTIYF TGTGCCAGCAGGGGACAAATTGGAAACACCATATATTTT
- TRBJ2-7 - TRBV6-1 CASSDGQMYEQYF TGTGCCAGCAGTGATGGGCAGATGTACGAGCAGTACTTC